These 15 T cell receptor beta chains were sequenced from one sample in a study of Graves' ophthalmopathy and Graves' hyperthyroidism. RNA transcripts yielded amplified TCR beta CDR3 regions. First-round RT-PCR used HTBI primers; second-round multiplex PCR followed. TCRdb re-called the multiplex PCR reads with MiXCR, one entry per CDR3 protein. Here the sample spans 400,000 to 450,000 distinct CDR3 sequences, over 20% being singletons. The specimen was peripheral blood. These receptor sequences come from a woman aged 18 to 35 with stable Graves' hyperthyroidism.

In its sample, this clonotype was seen a few times. The chain employs TRBV6-1 and TRBJ2-7, with 8 bases that match TRBD2. V lost 6 bases to trimming and J lost 4 bases; unmatched junction nucleotides: 17. The CDR3 is 17 amino acids. CDR1 MNHNS and CDR2 SASEGT come from the germline V gene. CDR3 coding DNA: TGTGCCAGCAGCCCTCGTCCTCTTGCGGGAGGATATTACGAGCAGTACTTC. Translation gives CASSPRPLAGGYYEQYF.

This clonotype was counted at least ten times. The chain combines TRBV19 with TRBJ1-1; perhaps TRBD1 as D (5 bases). Per the germline V gene, CDR1 is LNHDA and CDR2 is SQIVND (reference sequence). Between the trimmed V and J ends, which lost 2 bases and 8 bases, there was a span of 6 bases. There are 11 residues in the CDR3. The CDR3 sequence: CASSIPGEAFF. The DNA for the CDR3 is TGTGCCAGTAGTATACCAGGGGAAGCTTTCTTT.

The table lists this clonotype with many counts. V gene TRBV6-2 or TRBV6-3 combines with J gene TRBJ1-1, with D unclear. The V gene lost 6 bases and the J gene lost 5 bases, with 16 bases spanning the gap. CDR1 and CDR2 from the germline V gene are MNHEY and SVGEGT. This CDR3 is 14 amino acids long. Here the CDR3 reads CASSDAGSRTEAFF. DNA for the CDR3: TGTGCCAGCAGCGACGCAGGTAGTAGGACTGAAGCTTTCTTT.

This clonotype appeared many times. This sequence joins TRBV6-1 and TRBJ2-7; possibly TRBD2 for D (7 bases). CDR1 is MNHNS and CDR2 is SASEGT in the germline V gene. Trimming shortened V by 2 bases and J by 6 bases, and 20 bases separated the two germline ends. The CDR3 covers 16 residues. The CDR3: CASSESSGGTGLEQYF. CDR3 nucleotides: TGTGCCAGCAGTGAATCGTCGGGAGGCACAGGGCTCGAGCAGTACTTC.

The table lists this clonotype with many counts. The chain has TRBV5-1 and TRBJ1-6; TRBD1 aligns across 7 bases. The CDR3 consists of 15 residues. CDR1 SGHRS and CDR2 YFSETQ come from the germline V gene. V dropped 0 bases and J dropped 7; count of bases not matched to a gene: 4. The CDR3 DNA reads as TGCGCCAGCAGCTTGGAGGGGGCTGGGAATTCACCCCTCCACTTT. This translates into CASSLEGAGNSPLHF.

This clonotype was seen repeatedly, ten times or more. The junction departs from germline at one end; a sequencing error may be responsible. This chain uses TRBV6-5 with TRBJ2-4; D call uncertain. CDR1 is MNHEY and CDR2 is SVGAGI in the germline V gene. This CDR3 has 15 residues. The CDR3 region is CASSPYSLAKNIKYF. Here the CDR3 DNA reads TGTGCCAGCAGTCCATACAGTTTAGCCAAAAACATTAAGTACTTC.

This clonotype has more than one count but fewer than ten. J is TRBJ2-7 and V is TRBV6-1; 13 nucleotides align to TRBD2. Germline lookup yields CDR1 MNHNS and CDR2 SASEGT. With V trimmed by 6 bases and J by 6 bases, 5 bases remained unmatched. The CDR3 is 14 amino acids. For the CDR3, the DNA is TGTGCCAGCAGCGGGACTAGCGGGACCTCCGAGCAGTACTTC. Encoded protein: CASSGTSGTSEQYF.

This clonotype came up many times. This CDR3 reads CASSPGGRQPQHF. Here the CDR3 DNA reads TGTGCCAGCAGCCCGGGAGGGAGGCAGCCCCAGCATTTT. The chain links TRBV9 to TRBJ1-5, with unresolved D. The germline gives CDR1 SGDLS, CDR2 YYNGEE. V lost 4 bases to trimming and J lost 7 bases, with 12 bases between them. The CDR3 totals 13 residues.

The gene calls are TRBV11-1 and TRBJ2-6; 8 positions agree with TRBD1. The CDR3 loop spans 19 amino acids. With 5 bases clipped from V and 0 bases from J, the junction kept 12 bases outside the gene matches. Germline CDR1 reads SGHAT; CDR2 reads FQDESV (reference sequence). Here the CDR3 reads CASSLRTGSLRSGANVLTF. The CDR3 DNA sequence: TGTGCCAGCAGCCTCCGGACAGGGAGTCTCCGCTCTGGGGCCAACGTCCTGACTTTC.

This clonotype showed up many times. V and J are TRBV29-1 and TRBJ1-1; tentatively, D is TRBD1 (6 bases). This CDR3 is built from 14 residues. V was trimmed by 0 bases and J by 9 bases, leaving 17 bases between them. CDR1 and CDR2 (germline): SQVTM, ANQGSEA. CDR3 protein: CSVEERGPGTKAFF. CDR3 in DNA: TGCAGCGTTGAAGAACGGGGGCCAGGCACCAAAGCTTTCTTT. Full variable domain (rest looked up from reference TRBV29-1 and TRBJ1-1): SAVISQKPSRDICQRGTSLTIQCQVDSQVTMMFWYRQQPGQSLTLIATANQGSEATYESGFVIDKFPISRPNLTFSTLTVSNMSPEDSSIYLCSVEERGPGTKAFFGQGTRLTVV.

This clonotype has a count of ten or more. The chain is built from TRBV28 and TRBJ2-7, with D possibly being TRBD2 (5 bases). CDR1 and CDR2 from the germline V gene are MDHEN and SYDVKM. Trimming cost V 8 bases and J 0 bases, with 11 bases left between them. The CDR3 length is 13 residues. The CDR3 spells CASARGTSYEQYF. For the CDR3, the DNA is TGTGCCAGCGCACGGGGAACCTCCTACGAGCAGTACTTC.

Many counts were recorded for this clonotype. The CDR3 bases are TGTGCCAGCAGTGCCGGGCAGGGCTCCTACGAGCAGTACTTC. Encoded protein: CASSAGQGSYEQYF. The J gene is TRBJ2-7, the V gene TRBV6-1; D is possibly TRBD1 (5 bases). Trimming left V 4 bases short and J 0 bases short, with 10 bases between. The CDR3 has 14 amino acids. Germline V gene sequence: CDR1 MNHNS, CDR2 SASEGT.

This clonotype was observed at least ten times. The J gene is TRBJ2-4, the V gene TRBV6-2 or TRBV6-3, with D perhaps matching TRBD1 or TRBD2 (5 bases each). Looked up from germline, CDR1 is MNHEY and CDR2 is SVGEGT. Trimming left V 5 bases short and J 1 base short, with 12 bases between. The CDR3 contains 15 residues. As DNA, the CDR3 is TGTGCCAGCAGTCCCAATTGGGGGGCCAAAAACATTCAGTACTTC. It codes for CASSPNWGAKNIQYF.

This clonotype was observed at least ten times. The chain is built from TRBV28 and TRBJ2-7, with a possible D match to TRBD1 (5 bases). The V end lost 5 bases, the J end lost 4 bases, and 12 bases lay between the germline ends. Germline loops: CDR1 MDHEN, CDR2 SYDVKM. The CDR3 covers 13 residues. In DNA form, the CDR3 reads TGTGCCAGCAGTCAACCTAGGGGATACGAGCAGTACTTC. Translating gives CASSQPRGYEQYF.

The CDR3 reads CASSPRQGSTGELFF. DNA of the CDR3: TGTGCCAGCTCACCGAGGCAGGGGTCCACCGGGGAGCTGTTTTTT. The V and J genes are TRBV18 and TRBJ2-2; a weak D match, TRBD1 (6 bases). Trimming cost V 3 bases and J 4 bases, with 12 bases left between them. Germline assignment: CDR1 KGHSH and CDR2 LQKENI. This CDR3 has 15 residues.